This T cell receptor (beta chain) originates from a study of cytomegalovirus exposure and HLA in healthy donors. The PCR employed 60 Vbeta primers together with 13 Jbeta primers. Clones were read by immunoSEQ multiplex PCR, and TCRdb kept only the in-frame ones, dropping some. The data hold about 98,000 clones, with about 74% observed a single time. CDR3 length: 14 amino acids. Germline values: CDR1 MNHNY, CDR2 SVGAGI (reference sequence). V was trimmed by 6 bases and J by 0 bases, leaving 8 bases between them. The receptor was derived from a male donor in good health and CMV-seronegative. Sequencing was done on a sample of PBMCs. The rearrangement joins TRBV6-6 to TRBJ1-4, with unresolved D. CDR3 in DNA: TGTGCCAGCAGGGGCCCAACAACTAATGAAAAACTGTTTTTT. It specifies CASRGPTTNEKLFF.